This T cell receptor (beta chain) came from a study of T cell repertoires in cytomegalovirus infection. TCRdb reprocessed the reads with MiXCR, giving one entry per CDR3 protein. The sample holds hundreds of thousands of distinct CDR3 sequences, roughly a quarter seen once. Overall study results and limits: Cumulative frequency (of public TCR beta family members) identified carriers of CMV plus the relevant HLA. HLA-C-restricted, CMV-specific TCR beta clonotypes were dominant ex vivo.

This CDR3 region has 14 residues. Trimming left V 5 bases short and J 8 bases short, with 18 bases between. The germline V gene encodes CDR1 MNHNS and CDR2 SASEGT. To note about this clonotype: The antigen remains unidentified.

The TCR sequence derives from a human donor in good health (CMV status not recorded). Some clones in this sample may be carry-over from other donors' samples. Material for sequencing was CD8+ T cells from PBMCs. This sequence joins TRBV6-1 and TRBJ1-2, with a weak D call TRBD1 (5 bases). The CDR3 region is CASSPRGREKGYTF. The CDR3 DNA sequence: TGTGCCAGCAGTCCTAGGGGCCGGGAGAAGGGCTACACCTTC.